These T cell receptor beta chains were read from a single sample in a study of identical twins. TCRdb re-called the 5' RACE reads through MiXCR, storing one row per CDR3 protein. This sample has 250,000 to 350,000 distinct CDR3 sequences, with 7.5% to 9.5% found just once. The data also belong to a second study, concerning yellow fever vaccine responses in identical twins.

The sample was CD8+ T cells sorted from blood. The receptors come from a woman between 18 and 29 years old in good health. The conserved cysteine and the conserved F or W are not part of the CDR3 here.

V gene: TRBV5-1; J gene: TRBJ2-7; CDR3 protein: ASSFDRGLGEQY
V gene: TRBV3-1; J gene: TRBJ2-3; CDR3 protein: ASTGTSDYTDTQY
V gene: TRBV20-1; J gene: TRBJ2-3; CDR3 protein: SARDMWETSTDTQY
V gene: TRBV27; J gene: TRBJ2-7; CDR3 protein: ASSKEGQFLPYEQY
V gene: TRBV20-1; J gene: TRBJ1-2; CDR3 protein: SANIPRDRGRLNYGYT
V gene: TRBV11-1; J gene: TRBJ1-2; CDR3 protein: ASSLGQTYDYT
V gene: TRBV5-1; J gene: TRBJ1-1; CDR3 protein: ASSLNSLQKAF
V gene: TRBV29-1; J gene: TRBJ2-1; CDR3 protein: SAGQGWNNEQF
V gene: TRBV28; J gene: TRBJ2-3; CDR3 protein: ASSPGPRTDTQY
V gene: TRBV6-5; J gene: TRBJ2-1; CDR3 protein: ASSYWGSNEQF
V gene: TRBV7-2; J gene: TRBJ2-2; CDR3 protein: ASSLAGGDRGNTGELF
V gene: TRBV6-2/TRBV6-3; J gene: TRBJ2-7; CDR3 protein: ASSPALGTTVYEQY
V gene: TRBV29-1; J gene: TRBJ2-7; CDR3 protein: SVELSGYEQY
V gene: TRBV28; J gene: TRBJ1-2; CDR3 protein: ASSPPFGQFNYGYT
V gene: TRBV4-3; J gene: TRBJ2-3; CDR3 protein: ASSRMGREDTQY
V gene: TRBV28; J gene: TRBJ2-7; CDR3 protein: ASSSPDSPTYEQY
V gene: TRBV2; J gene: TRBJ2-5; CDR3 protein: ASRPILADQSYQETQY
V gene: TRBV11-2; J gene: TRBJ2-2; CDR3 protein: ASSLVRDTGELF
V gene: TRBV7-9; J gene: TRBJ2-1; CDR3 protein: ASSLSGINNEQF
V gene: TRBV7-9; J gene: TRBJ2-7; CDR3 protein: ASSLETGSYEQY
V gene: TRBV4-2; J gene: TRBJ2-1; CDR3 protein: ASSQGLAGELWRSTSYNEQF
V gene: TRBV18; J gene: TRBJ2-3; CDR3 protein: ASSPPASPSTDTQY
V gene: TRBV6-2/TRBV6-3; J gene: TRBJ2-5; CDR3 protein: ASSYPGGETQY
V gene: TRBV14; J gene: TRBJ2-7; CDR3 protein: ASSRDGVYEQY
V gene: TRBV10-3; J gene: TRBJ1-3; CDR3 protein: AISPGNTIY
V gene: TRBV20-1; J gene: TRBJ2-1; CDR3 protein: SASETSGGYNEQF
V gene: TRBV29-1; J gene: TRBJ2-2; CDR3 protein: SVESHGGRNTGELF
V gene: TRBV28; J gene: TRBJ1-6; CDR3 protein: ASSLWADPNSPLH
V gene: TRBV12-3/TRBV12-4; J gene: TRBJ2-3; CDR3 protein: ASHGGVLTDTQY
V gene: TRBV3-1; J gene: TRBJ2-7; CDR3 protein: ASSQELRRGAVSGGDPYEQY
V gene: TRBV20-1; J gene: TRBJ2-1; CDR3 protein: SAYLQGNEQF
V gene: TRBV11-2; J gene: TRBJ2-7; CDR3 protein: ASSLDRVGEQY